What follows is one T cell receptor (beta chain) and its context. Its antigen is currently not known. Qualities for individual bases were not recorded, and no much larger clone is one base off. This sample was included in a study of OX40 agonist ivuxolimab in advanced cancers. Concerning the study at large: The costimulatory receptor OX40 (CD134) was targeted by ivuxolimab, a fully human IgG2 agonistic monoclonal antibody. Intravenous ivuxolimab was administered to patients every 2 weeks at six dose levels: 0.01, 0.1, 0.3, 1.5, 3 and 10 mg/kg. Of the 52 patients in dose escalation, some 19 had hepatocellular carcinoma, roughly 15 had melanoma, 9 had renal cell carcinoma and 9 had head and neck cancer. A male proportion of under 85% and a mean age of 60 years, ranging from about 20 to 79, were recorded for the dose-escalation cohort. Patients were allowed to have had prior anti-PD-1, anti-PD-L1 or anti-CTLA-4 therapy, and 40% to 45% of the dose-escalation patients had previously received checkpoint inhibitors. Partial responses were achieved by three dose-escalation patients, of whom one had hepatocellular carcinoma and two had cutaneous melanoma. The purpose of peripheral TCRbeta sequencing was to test whether ivuxolimab changed TCR sequence diversity and led to clonal T-cell expansion. The paper reports the monotherapy dose-escalation portion (N ≈ 50 patients) of the phase I ivuxolimab trial.

The trial excluded patients who had a history of autoimmune disease or who were on systemic immunosuppression. Peripheral blood for TCR sequencing was drawn from every dose cohort at baseline, at cycle 4 day 1 and at cycle 7 day 1. The samples were taken from a phase I, first-in-human, multicenter, open-label dose-escalation trial of ivuxolimab. The trial enrolled adults with locally advanced or metastatic head and neck squamous cell, hepatocellular, melanoma or renal cell carcinoma. Before TCR sequencing, CD4+ T cells and CD8+ T cells from peripheral blood were sorted into separate populations. The full study reports these points: In the 0.1-3.0 mg/kg groups, partial responders were among the patients with the lowest normalized peripheral clonal expansion, particularly in CD8+ T cells. Which antigens the clonally expanded peripheral T cells were specific for was not determined. At doses of 0.1 to 3.0 mg/kg, clonal expansion of both CD4+ and CD8+ blood T cells was observed from baseline to week 6. After ivuxolimab, CD8+ T cells had more expanded clones than CD4+ T cells on average. Low levels of normalized T-cell clonal expansion were also shown by some nonresponding patients.

To sequence the TCRbeta CDR3 region, genomic DNA was isolated from the sorted cells. The immunoSEQ Assay was used to sequence the TCRbeta CDR3 regions. TCRdb retrieved this table from immuneACCESS and kept in-frame rearrangements only. Not all clones are present; in checked studies, unresolved V genes account for under half, and no reason is known for the remainder. In all, the sample holds 73,000 or so clones, and about nine tenths of those were seen once. Roughly 0.72% of the sample is in the top ten clones. Including cysteine and phenylalanine, the CDR3 has 15 amino acids. The read is trimmed to its CDR3 DNA, 45 bases read in frame from base 1. CDR1 and CDR2 were assigned from the germline V gene (reference sequence) as SEHNR and FQNEAQ. From V the trimming removes 5 bases and from J it removes 2 bases, while the gene matches leave 3 bases of the junction unaccounted for.

Sequencing was performed on CD4+ or CD8+ T cells sorted from blood, taken in a trial of the OX40 agonist ivuxolimab. This clonotype originated in an adult with an advanced solid tumor such as melanoma, head and neck, liver or kidney cancer. This sequence uses TRBV7-9 and TRBJ2-2, and TRBD1 aligns with 9 junction nucleotides. Here is the DNA: TGTGCCAGCAGCCCGGGACAGGGAAACACCGGGGAGCTGTTTTTT. It specifies CASSPGQGNTGELFF.